Below are 18 T cell receptor beta chains sequenced from a single sample in a study of cytomegalovirus exposure and HLA in healthy donors. The PCR used 60 Vbeta and 13 Jbeta primers. Method: immunoSEQ multiplex PCR; TCRdb's copy keeps in-frame clones and lacks some. The data hold approximately 170,000 clones, with 75% to 90% observed a single time. Sequencing was performed on PBMCs. The receptors come from a human donor in good health.

V usage is TRBV7-2 and J usage is TRBJ1-4; TRBD1 is a possible D gene (6 bases). Germline V gene sequence: CDR1 SGHTA, CDR2 FQGNSA. Between the trimmed V and J ends, which lost 5 bases and 7 bases, there was a span of 14 bases. The CDR3 totals 14 residues. The CDR3 bases are TGTGCCAGCAGCCAAACAGGGCAGTTTGAAAAACTGTTTTTT. Translation gives CASSQTGQFEKLFF. The full variable domain, rest sourced from reference TRBV7-2 and TRBJ1-4, is GAGVSQSPSNKVTEKGKDVELRCDPISGHTALYWYRQSLGQGLEFLIYFQGNSAPDKSGLPSDRFSAERTGGSVSTLTIQRTQQEDSAVYLCASSQTGQFEKLFFGSGTQLSVL.

The rearrangement uses TRBV10-1 and TRBJ2-7; 7 bases are a match to TRBD2. Germline CDR1 and CDR2: WNHNN and SYGVQD (reference sequence). Trimming took 0 bases from V and 4 from J; bases not matched to a gene: 9. The CDR3 has 16 amino acids. CDR3: CASSESALATVYEQYF. CDR3 DNA sequence: TGCGCCAGCAGTGAGTCCGCACTAGCGACCGTTTACGAGCAGTACTTC.

Only a few counts were recorded for this clone. The J gene is TRBJ1-5, the V gene TRBV25-1; 7 bases align to TRBD1. Germline V gene lookup returns CDR1 MGHDK and CDR2 SYGVNS. V was clipped by 4 bases and J by 8 bases; unmatched bases: 2. CDR3 length: 12 amino acids. CDR3 sequence (DNA): TGTGCCAGCAGTGGACAGGGCAAGCCCCAGCATTTT. It translates to CASSGQGKPQHF.

The chain links TRBV2 to TRBJ2-7; 7 bases fit TRBD1. The CDR3 length is 16 residues. J gave up 0 bases and V 7 bases, and 12 bases lay outside the gene matches. Per the germline V gene, CDR1 is SNHLY and CDR2 is FYNNEI. CDR3: CASKSSLGDSSYEQYF. The CDR3 region has the DNA TGTGCCAGCAAATCCTCACTAGGGGACAGCTCCTACGAGCAGTACTTC.

This chain connects TRBV5-4 to TRBJ1-2, with 9 bases lining up with TRBD1. V was pared by 3 bases and J by 2 bases, with 8 bases of the junction left unmatched. Germline assignment: CDR1 SGHNT and CDR2 YYREEE (reference sequence). The CDR3 sequence is 16 residues long. The chain's CDR3 is CASSSRDRDGNYGYTF. CDR3 DNA sequence: TGTGCCAGCAGCTCGAGGGACAGGGACGGAAACTATGGCTACACCTTC.

Remarks on this clone: In the same sample, other DNA sequences code for this CDR3. J is TRBJ1-2 and V is TRBV6-1; possibly TRBD1 for D (5 bases). The CDR3 covers 13 residues. V shed 3 bases and J shed 3 bases, with 8 bases lying between them. The V gene's germline CDR1 is MNHNS and CDR2 SASEGT. CDR3 sequence reads: CASSEAGDYGYTF. As DNA, the CDR3 is TGTGCCAGCAGTGAGGCGGGGGACTATGGCTACACCTTC.

This chain connects TRBV21-1 to TRBJ1-2; TRBD1 is taken as the D call from the table, unchecked against the DNA. TRBV21-1 is marked as a pseudogene. The CDR3 consists of 14 residues. CDR3 region: CASKDRGVLYGYTF. The CDR3 coding sequence is TGTGCCAGCAAGGACAGGGGCGTACTCTATGGCTACACCTTC.

The V and J genes are TRBV7-9 and TRBJ2-5, with TRBD2 matching over 14 bases. From germline, CDR1 is SEHNR and CDR2 FQNEAQ (reference sequence). CDR3 length: 16 amino acids. Trimming cost V 5 bases and J 9 bases; bases outside gene matches: 11. CDR3 region: CASSPGTSGGPGAQYF. Here the CDR3 DNA reads TGTGCCAGCAGCCCAGGGACTAGCGGGGGACCCGGGGCCCAGTACTTC.

The chain links TRBV6-1 to TRBJ1-4; 8 positions match TRBD1. Germline trimming cut 7 bases from V and 6 bases from J; bases unmatched to any gene: 7. The CDR3 spans 14 residues. Germline-derived CDR1 and CDR2 are MNHNS and SASEGT. CDR3 in DNA: TGTGCCAGCACCAAAACAGGGGGTCATGAAAAACTGTTTTTT. Residues: CASTKTGGHEKLFF.

The V gene is TRBV6-5, the J gene TRBJ2-7, with TRBD1 matching over 11 bases. V was pared by 8 bases and J by 12 bases, with 18 bases of the junction left unmatched. CDR1 and CDR2 (germline): MNHEY, SVGAGI. The CDR3 spans 15 residues. CDR3 in DNA: TGTGCCAGCTACCCCCTCGGGACAGGGGGTCGTTCGGGGTACTTC. Amino acids: CASYPLGTGGRSGYF.

This rearrangement joins TRBV5-8 to TRBJ1-2; TRBD1 matches at 9 bases. The CDR3 consists of 14 residues. V dropped 2 bases and J dropped 4; count of bases not matched to a gene: 3. In germline, CDR1 is SGHTS, CDR2 YDEGEE. In DNA, the CDR3 is TGTGCCAGCAGCTTCGACAGGGGGTTCTATGGCTACACCTTC. This sequence encodes CASSFDRGFYGYTF.

The V call is TRBV19, the J call TRBJ1-1; TRBD1 agrees at 9 bases. CDR1 is LNHDA, CDR2 SQIVND, per germline (reference sequence). The CDR3 totals 15 residues. V was clipped by 3 bases and J by 4 bases; unmatched bases: 6. Here the CDR3 DNA reads TGTGCCAGTAGTATGGCCGGGACAGGGCTCACTGAAGCTTTCTTT. Translation: CASSMAGTGLTEAFF.

This sequence joins TRBV25-1 and TRBJ1-2, with 7 bases aligning to TRBD1. V was pared by 3 bases and J by 4 bases, with 14 bases of the junction left unmatched. Germline V gives CDR1 MGHDK, CDR2 SYGVNS. The CDR3 covers 17 residues. The CDR3 nucleotides are TGTGCCAGCAGTGAGCGACACATTACAGGGGTCTCCTATGGCTACACCTTC. Its translation is CASSERHITGVSYGYTF.

The chain carries TRBV12-5 and TRBJ2-7; possible D gene TRBD2, 6 bases. V lost 2 bases, J lost 1 base, and 15 bases lay in between. Germline CDR1 reads LGHNT; CDR2 reads FRNRAP. The CDR3 sequence is 16 residues long. CDR3 region: CASGLLGGTLSYEQYF. The DNA for the CDR3 is TGTGCTAGTGGTTTGCTTGGTGGGACTCTTTCCTACGAGCAGTACTTC.

This chain uses TRBV4-1 with TRBJ1-5, with a possible D match to TRBD1 (6 bases). V shed 4 bases and J shed 0 bases, with 10 bases lying between them. Germline-derived CDR1 and CDR2 are MGHRA and YSYEKL. The CDR3 runs 15 residues. CDR3 residues: CASSPGGGSNQPQHF. The CDR3 coding sequence is TGCGCCAGCAGCCCGGGAGGGGGTAGCAATCAGCCCCAGCATTTT.

V usage is TRBV10-3 and J usage is TRBJ2-7; TRBD1 matches at 11 bases. V lost 6 bases, J lost 4 bases, and 2 bases stayed unmatched. This CDR3 spans 13 amino acids. Germline V gene sequence: CDR1 ENHRY, CDR2 SYGVKD. CDR3: CAIRGQGAYEQYF. The DNA of the CDR3 is TGTGCCATCAGAGGACAGGGGGCATACGAGCAGTACTTC.

The chain recombines TRBV10-2 with TRBJ2-1, with D perhaps matching TRBD1 (6 bases). V was shortened by 4 bases and J by 7 bases, with 14 bases between the two germline ends. From germline, CDR1 is WSHSY and CDR2 SAAADI. The CDR3 has 14 residues. The CDR3 is CASSGAGDRNEQFF. In nucleotides, the CDR3 is TGCGCCAGCAGTGGGGCAGGGGATAGAAATGAGCAGTTCTTC.

This clone has just a few counts. V usage is TRBV7-9 and J usage is TRBJ2-7, with 9 positions matching TRBD1. This CDR3 spans 17 amino acids. V dropped 0 bases and J dropped 3; count of bases not matched to a gene: 9. The V gene's germline CDR1 is SEHNR and CDR2 FQNEAQ (reference sequence). The CDR3 reads CASSLAYRGRKIYEQYF. Here the CDR3 DNA reads TGTGCCAGCAGCTTAGCGTACAGGGGGCGCAAGATCTACGAGCAGTACTTC.